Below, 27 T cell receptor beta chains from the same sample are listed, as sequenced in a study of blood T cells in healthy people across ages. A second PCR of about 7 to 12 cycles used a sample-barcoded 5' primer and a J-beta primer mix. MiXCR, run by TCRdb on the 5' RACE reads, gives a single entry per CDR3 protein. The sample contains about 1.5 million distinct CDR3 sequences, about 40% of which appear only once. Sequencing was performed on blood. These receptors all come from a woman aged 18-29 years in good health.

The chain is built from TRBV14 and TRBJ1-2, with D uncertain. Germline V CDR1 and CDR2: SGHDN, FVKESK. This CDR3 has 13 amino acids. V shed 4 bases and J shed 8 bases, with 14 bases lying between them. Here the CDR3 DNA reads TGTGCCAGCAGCCCCGGATTCTTTGGGGGCTACACCTTC. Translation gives CASSPGFFGGYTF.

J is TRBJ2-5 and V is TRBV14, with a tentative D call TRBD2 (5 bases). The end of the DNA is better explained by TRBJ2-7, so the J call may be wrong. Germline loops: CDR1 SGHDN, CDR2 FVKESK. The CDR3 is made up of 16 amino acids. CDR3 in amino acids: CASSQAGIGNLYEQYF. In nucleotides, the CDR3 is TGTGCCAGCAGCCAAGCTGGAATCGGGAACCTCTACGAGCAGTACTTC.

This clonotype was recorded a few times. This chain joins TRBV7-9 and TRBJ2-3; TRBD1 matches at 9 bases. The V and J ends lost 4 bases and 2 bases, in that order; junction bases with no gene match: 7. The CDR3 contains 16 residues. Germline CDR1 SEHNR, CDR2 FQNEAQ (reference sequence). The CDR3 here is CASSSRQGETTDTQYF. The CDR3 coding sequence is TGTGCCAGCAGCTCTAGACAGGGGGAGACCACAGATACGCAGTATTTT.

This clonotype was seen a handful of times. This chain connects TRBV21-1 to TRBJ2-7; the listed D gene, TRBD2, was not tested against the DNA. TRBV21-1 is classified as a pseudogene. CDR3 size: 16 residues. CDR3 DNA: TGTGCCAGCAGCCGAAAGGTTAGGCGGGGAGGCTACGAGCAGTACTTC. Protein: CASSRKVRRGGYEQYF.

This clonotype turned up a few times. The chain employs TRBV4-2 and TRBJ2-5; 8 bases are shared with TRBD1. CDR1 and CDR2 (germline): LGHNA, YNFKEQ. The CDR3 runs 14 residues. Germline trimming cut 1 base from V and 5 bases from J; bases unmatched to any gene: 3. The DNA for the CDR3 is TGTGCCAGCAGCCAAGGTTGGGACAGGGAGACCCAGTACTTC. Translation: CASSQGWDRETQYF.

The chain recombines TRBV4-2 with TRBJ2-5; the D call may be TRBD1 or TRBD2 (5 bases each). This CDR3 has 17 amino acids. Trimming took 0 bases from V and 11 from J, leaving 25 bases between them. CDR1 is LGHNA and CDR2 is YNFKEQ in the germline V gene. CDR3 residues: CASSQEKGSAIYNEQYF. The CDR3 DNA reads TGTGCCAGCAGCCAAGAAAAGGGGAGTGCCATATACAATGAGCAGTACTTC.

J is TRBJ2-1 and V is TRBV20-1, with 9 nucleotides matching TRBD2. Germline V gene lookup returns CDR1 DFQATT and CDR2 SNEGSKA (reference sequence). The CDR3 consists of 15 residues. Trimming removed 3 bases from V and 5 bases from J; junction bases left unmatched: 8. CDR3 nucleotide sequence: TGCAGTGCTAGTAGCGGGAGTGGGGTCCACAATGAGCAGTTCTTC. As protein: CSASSGSGVHNEQFF.

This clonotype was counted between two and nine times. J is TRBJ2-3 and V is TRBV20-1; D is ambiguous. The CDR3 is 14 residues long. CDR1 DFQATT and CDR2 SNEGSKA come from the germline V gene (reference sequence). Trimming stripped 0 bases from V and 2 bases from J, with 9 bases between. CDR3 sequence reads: CSAREDPSTDTQYF. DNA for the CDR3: TGCAGTGCTAGAGAGGACCCCTCCACAGATACGCAGTATTTT.

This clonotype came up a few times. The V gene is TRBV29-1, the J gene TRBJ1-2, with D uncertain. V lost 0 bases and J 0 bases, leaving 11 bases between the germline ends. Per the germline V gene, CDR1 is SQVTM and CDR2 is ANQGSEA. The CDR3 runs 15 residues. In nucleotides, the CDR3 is TGCAGCGTTGAAGATCCCCAGGCCTCTAACTATGGCTACACCTTC. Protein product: CSVEDPQASNYGYTF.

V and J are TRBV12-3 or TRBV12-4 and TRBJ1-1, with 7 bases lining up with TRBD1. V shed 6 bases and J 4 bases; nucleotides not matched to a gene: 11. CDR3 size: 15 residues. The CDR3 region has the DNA TGTGCCAGCAGCACCCCCGGGACAGCCTTCACTGAAGCTTTCTTT. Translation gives CASSTPGTAFTEAFF.

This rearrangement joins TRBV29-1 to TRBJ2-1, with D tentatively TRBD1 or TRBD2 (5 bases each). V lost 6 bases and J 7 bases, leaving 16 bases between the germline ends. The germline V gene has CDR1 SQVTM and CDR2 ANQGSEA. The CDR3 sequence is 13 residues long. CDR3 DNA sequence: TGCAGCGTCGACCGGGACCCCCGGAATGAGCAGTTCTTC. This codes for CSVDRDPRNEQFF.

The CDR3 reads CASRDSGRWETQYF. The CDR3 DNA is TGTGCCAGCAGGGATAGCGGGAGATGGGAGACCCAGTACTTC. This chain joins TRBV12-3 or TRBV12-4 and TRBJ2-7, with TRBD2 matching 9 bases. The tail of the sequence fits TRBJ2-5 better, so the J call may be wrong. This CDR3 is built from 14 residues.

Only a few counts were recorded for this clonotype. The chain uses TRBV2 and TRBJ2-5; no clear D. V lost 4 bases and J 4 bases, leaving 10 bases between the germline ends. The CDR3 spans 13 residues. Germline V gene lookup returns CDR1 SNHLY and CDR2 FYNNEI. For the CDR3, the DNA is TGTGCCAGCAGTGTAATGTCGCCAGAGACCCAGTACTTC. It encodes CASSVMSPETQYF.

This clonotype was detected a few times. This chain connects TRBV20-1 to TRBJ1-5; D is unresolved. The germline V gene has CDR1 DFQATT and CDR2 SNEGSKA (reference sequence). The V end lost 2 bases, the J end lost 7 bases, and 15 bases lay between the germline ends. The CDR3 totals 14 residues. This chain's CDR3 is CSARPSGHWQPQHF. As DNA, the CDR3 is TGCAGTGCTAGACCGAGTGGTCATTGGCAGCCCCAGCATTTT.

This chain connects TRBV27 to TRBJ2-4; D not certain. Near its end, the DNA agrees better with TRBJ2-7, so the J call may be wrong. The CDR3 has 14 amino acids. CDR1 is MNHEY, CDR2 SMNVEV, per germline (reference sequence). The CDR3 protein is CASSLSPTFYEQYF. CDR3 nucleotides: TGTGCCAGCAGTTTATCTCCTACCTTCTACGAGCAGTACTTC.

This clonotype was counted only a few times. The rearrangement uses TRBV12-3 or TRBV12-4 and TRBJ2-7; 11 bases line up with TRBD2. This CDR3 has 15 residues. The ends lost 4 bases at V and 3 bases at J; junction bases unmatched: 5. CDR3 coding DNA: TGTGCCAGCAGTTCCCCTGGGACTAGCGGCTACGAGCAGTACTTC. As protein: CASSSPGTSGYEQYF.

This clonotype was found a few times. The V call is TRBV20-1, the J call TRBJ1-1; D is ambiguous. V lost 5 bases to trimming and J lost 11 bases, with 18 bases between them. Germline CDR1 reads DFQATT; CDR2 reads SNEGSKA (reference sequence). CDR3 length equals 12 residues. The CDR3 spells CSAHQPDRAAFF. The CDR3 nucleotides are TGCAGTGCTCACCAACCGGACCGCGCCGCTTTCTTT.

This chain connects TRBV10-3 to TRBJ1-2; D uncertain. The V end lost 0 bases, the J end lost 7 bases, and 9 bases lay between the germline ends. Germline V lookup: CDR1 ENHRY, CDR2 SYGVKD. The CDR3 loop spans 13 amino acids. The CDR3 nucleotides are TGTGCCATCAGTGAGTCCTGGGAAGGTGGCTACACCTTC. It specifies CAISESWEGGYTF.

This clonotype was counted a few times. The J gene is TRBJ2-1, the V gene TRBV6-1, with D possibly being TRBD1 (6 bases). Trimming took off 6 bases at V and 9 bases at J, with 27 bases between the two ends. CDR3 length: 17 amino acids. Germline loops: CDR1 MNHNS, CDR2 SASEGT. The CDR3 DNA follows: TGTGCCAGCAGCGACCGACAGGCCGGTGCGGGTCAGATTGAGCAGTTCTTC. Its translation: CASSDRQAGAGQIEQFF.

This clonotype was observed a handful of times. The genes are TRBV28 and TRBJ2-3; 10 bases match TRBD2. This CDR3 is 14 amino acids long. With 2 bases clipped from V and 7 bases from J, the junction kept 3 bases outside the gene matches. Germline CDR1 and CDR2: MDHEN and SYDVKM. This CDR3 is CASSLLAGDYTQYF. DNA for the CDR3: TGTGCCAGCAGTTTACTAGCGGGGGACTATACGCAGTATTTT.

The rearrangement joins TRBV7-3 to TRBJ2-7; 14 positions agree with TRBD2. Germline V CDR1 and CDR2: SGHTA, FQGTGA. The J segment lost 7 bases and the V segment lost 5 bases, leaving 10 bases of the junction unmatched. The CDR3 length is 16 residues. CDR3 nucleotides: TGTGCCAGCAGCGTTAGGACTAGCGGGGGGAACAATGAGCAGTACTTC. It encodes CASSVRTSGGNNEQYF.

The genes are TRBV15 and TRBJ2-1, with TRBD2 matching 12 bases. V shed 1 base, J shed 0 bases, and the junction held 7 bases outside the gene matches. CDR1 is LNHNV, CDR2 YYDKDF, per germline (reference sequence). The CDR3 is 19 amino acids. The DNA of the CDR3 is TGTGCCACCAGCAGAGTAGGACTAGCGGGAAGCCACTCCTACAATGAGCAGTTCTTC. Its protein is CATSRVGLAGSHSYNEQFF.

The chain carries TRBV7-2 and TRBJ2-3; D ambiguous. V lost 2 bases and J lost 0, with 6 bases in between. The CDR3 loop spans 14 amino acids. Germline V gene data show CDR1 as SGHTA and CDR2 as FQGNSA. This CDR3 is CASSLQPSTDTQYF. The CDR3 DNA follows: TGTGCCAGCAGCTTACAGCCTAGCACAGATACGCAGTATTTT.

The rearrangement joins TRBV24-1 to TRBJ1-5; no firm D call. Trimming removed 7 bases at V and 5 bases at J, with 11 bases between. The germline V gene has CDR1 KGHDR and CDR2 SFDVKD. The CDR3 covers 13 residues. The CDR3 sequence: CATRISSDQPQHF. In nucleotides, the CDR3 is TGTGCCACCAGAATTTCCAGCGATCAGCCCCAGCATTTT.

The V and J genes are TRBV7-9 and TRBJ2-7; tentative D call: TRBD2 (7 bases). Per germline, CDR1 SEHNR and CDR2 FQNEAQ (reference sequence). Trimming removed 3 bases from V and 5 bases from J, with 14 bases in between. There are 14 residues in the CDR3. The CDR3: CASSFWGGHDEQYF. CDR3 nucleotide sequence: TGTGCCAGCAGCTTTTGGGGGGGGCATGACGAGCAGTACTTC.

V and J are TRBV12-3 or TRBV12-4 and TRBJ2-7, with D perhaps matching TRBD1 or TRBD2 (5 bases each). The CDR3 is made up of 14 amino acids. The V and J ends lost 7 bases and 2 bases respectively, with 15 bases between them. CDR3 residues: CASTLLGVAYEQYF. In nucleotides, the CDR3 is TGTGCCAGCACCCTCCTGGGGGTCGCCTACGAGCAGTACTTC.

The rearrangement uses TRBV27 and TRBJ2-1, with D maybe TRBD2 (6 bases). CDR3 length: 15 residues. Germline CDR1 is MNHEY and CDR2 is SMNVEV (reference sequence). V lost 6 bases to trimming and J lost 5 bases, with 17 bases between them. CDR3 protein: CASRLARTGDNEQFF. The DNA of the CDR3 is TGTGCCAGCAGACTAGCCAGGACTGGCGACAATGAGCAGTTCTTC.